Listed here are 10 T cell receptor beta chains from one sample, sequenced in a study of blood T cell repertoires in COVID-19. Using immunoSEQ multiplex PCR, the repertoire was profiled, and TCRdb retains in-frame clones only, with some absent. The data show tens of thousands of clones, roughly 85% seen once. The sequencing sample was made of peripheral blood. The receptors derive from a man aged 50-59 years with COVID-19, enrolled during active disease.

This chain uses TRBV2 with TRBJ2-7; 10 nucleotides line up with TRBD1. Germline V lookup: CDR1 SNHLY, CDR2 FYNNEI. J was trimmed by 6 bases and V by 8 bases; bases with no gene match: 4. This CDR3 region has 12 residues. CDR3 DNA: TGTGCCAGCGGACAGGGGGAGGGCGAGCAGTACTTC. Encoded protein: CASGQGEGEQYF. The full variable domain, rest sourced from reference TRBV2 and TRBJ2-7, is EPEVTQTPSHQVTQMGQEVILRCVPISNHLYFYWYRQILGQKVEFLVSFYNNEISEKSEIFDDQFSVERPDGSNFTLKIRSTKLEDSAMYFCASGQGEGEQYFGPGTRLTVT.

The CDR3 DNA follows: TGTGCCAGCAGCCGCGAGCGGTTGAACACCGGGGAGCTGTTTTTT. Amino acids: CASSRERLNTGELFF. The chain links TRBV7-8 to TRBJ2-2; D might be TRBD2 (5 bases). V shed 5 bases and J shed 1 base, with 11 bases lying between them. The germline V gene encodes CDR1 SGHVS and CDR2 FQNEAQ. The CDR3 is 15 residues long.

V is TRBV7-9 and J is TRBJ2-1; weak D call: TRBD2 (6 bases). CDR1 SEHNR and CDR2 FQNEAQ come from the germline V gene (reference sequence). Trimming took 5 bases from V and 5 from J, leaving 22 bases between them. This CDR3 is 17 amino acids long. Here the CDR3 reads CASSTWSVGSFHNEQFF. In DNA, the CDR3 is TGTGCCAGCAGCACATGGTCCGTCGGGAGTTTCCACAATGAGCAGTTCTTC.

This clone was seen once. V gene TRBV29-1 combines with J gene TRBJ2-1, with 12 bases that match TRBD2. CDR1 and CDR2 from the germline V gene are SQVTM and ANQGSEA. The ends lost 0 bases at V and 7 bases at J; junction bases unmatched: 7. The CDR3 contains 16 residues. CDR3 sequence reads: CSVEELAGGGINEQFF. CDR3 bases: TGCAGCGTTGAAGAGCTAGCGGGAGGGGGTATTAATGAGCAGTTCTTC.

The genes are TRBV7-2 and TRBJ1-3, with TRBD1 identical over 7 bases. Germline CDR1 is SGHTA and CDR2 is FQGNSA. After removal of 4 bases from V and 4 bases from J, the junction contained 4 bases not matched to a gene. This CDR3 has 14 amino acids. This CDR3 reads CASSSGQAGNTIYF. The CDR3 DNA reads TGTGCCAGCAGCTCCGGACAGGCCGGAAACACCATATATTTT.

The chain is built from TRBV9 and TRBJ2-1, with D possibly TRBD2 on 6 matching bases. This CDR3 is built from 16 residues. Germline CDR1 and CDR2: SGDLS and YYNGEE. The V gene lost 0 bases and the J gene lost 9 bases, with 19 bases spanning the gap. CDR3 in DNA: TGTGCCAGCAGCGTAGGAAGCGGGTTAATCAGCAGTGAGCAGTTCTTC. Its translation: CASSVGSGLISSEQFF. Combining the CDR3 with reference TRBV9 and TRBJ2-1 gives the whole variable domain DSGVTQTPKHLITATGQRVTLRCSPRSGDLSVYWYQQSLDQGLQFLIQYYNGEERAKGNILERFSAQQFPDLHSELNLSSLELGDSALYFCASSVGSGLISSEQFFGPGTRLTVL.

The gene calls are TRBV19 and TRBJ2-3, with 7 bases that match TRBD2. The CDR3 has 15 residues. Looked up from germline, CDR1 is LNHDA and CDR2 is SQIVND (reference sequence). J was trimmed by 0 bases and V by 10 bases; bases with no gene match: 10. The CDR3 reads CATPSRECSTDTQYF. The CDR3 coding sequence is TGTGCCACCCCATCGCGGGAGTGCAGCACAGATACGCAGTATTTT.

This clone occurred once. The chain recombines TRBV5-5 with TRBJ1-2; no clear D gene. V dropped 2 bases and J dropped 5 bases, with 13 bases sitting between them. The CDR3 covers 14 residues. Germline CDR1 is SGHKS and CDR2 is YYEKEE (reference sequence). The CDR3 nucleotides are TGTGCCAGCAGCTTTGGGGAGCAGATTTATGGCTACACCTTC. Its translation is CASSFGEQIYGYTF.

V gene TRBV4-1 combines with J gene TRBJ2-5; 7 bases agree with TRBD1. From germline, CDR1 is MGHRA and CDR2 YSYEKL. Trimming cost V 1 base and J 5 bases; bases outside gene matches: 10. The CDR3 covers 16 residues. The CDR3 coding sequence is TGCGCCAGCAGCCAAGTGGGAATAAGGGGGCTCGAGACCCAGTACTTC. Amino acid sequence: CASSQVGIRGLETQYF.

This chain joins TRBV4-1 and TRBJ1-1; TRBD1 might be the D (6 bases). CDR3 length: 15 amino acids. V was shortened by 3 bases and J by 4 bases, with 15 bases between the two germline ends. Germline CDR1 is MGHRA and CDR2 is YSYEKL. The CDR3, as DNA: TGCGCCAGCAGCCATTCCTACAGGGCGGGCACTGAAGCTTTCTTT. This codes for CASSHSYRAGTEAFF.